These T cell receptor beta chains were read from a single sample in a study of OX40 agonist ivuxolimab in advanced cancers. Generated by immunoSEQ multiplex PCR, the TCRdb table keeps only in-frame clones and is missing some. The repertoire holds tens of thousands of clones, with around 83% as singletons. Sequencing used CD4+ or CD8+ T cells sorted from blood, obtained in a trial of the OX40 agonist ivuxolimab. Source of these receptors: an adult with an advanced solid tumor such as melanoma, head and neck, liver or kidney cancer. Each CDR3 is given with its conserved first and last residue. The D gene is left open where the match is weak. Rows may omit the clone size; those that give it use once, few, many or a size class.

D	V	J	size	CDR3	DNA
-	TRBV2	TRBJ1-2	-	CASRPARSGGYTF	TGTGCCAGCCGGCCGGCCAGATCTGGTGGCTACACCTTC
-	TRBV6-5	TRBJ1-2	-	CASSSPRKTNYGYTF	TGTGCCAGCAGTTCCCCCAGGAAAACTAACTATGGCTACACCTTC
-	TRBV2	TRBJ2-1	few	CASSETPQGNEQFF	TGTGCCAGCAGTGAAACCCCCCAGGGGAATGAGCAGTTCTTC
TRBD1	TRBV5-1	TRBJ1-1	-	CASSKGQRDTEAFF	TGCGCCAGCAGCAAGGGACAGAGGGACACTGAAGCTTTCTTT
-	TRBV5-5	TRBJ2-3	-	CASSFALRGTDTQYF	TGTGCCAGCAGCTTCGCTTTACGGGGCACAGATACGCAGTATTTT
-	TRBV11-2	TRBJ1-4	-	CASSPGLSEKLFF	TGTGCCAGCAGCCCAGGGTTGAGTGAAAAACTGTTTTTT
-	TRBV7-2	TRBJ1-4	-	CASSRRQTNEKLFF	TGTGCCAGCAGCCGAAGACAGACTAATGAAAAACTGTTTTTT
TRBD2	TRBV29-1	TRBJ2-1	-	CSTGKGVAGGLNEQFF	TGCAGCACCGGAAAGGGGGTAGCGGGGGGACTCAATGAGCAGTTCTTC
-	TRBV6-5	TRBJ2-5	-	CASRRGREETQYF	TGTGCCAGCAGAAGGGGGAGGGAAGAGACCCAGTACTTC
TRBD1	TRBV13	TRBJ2-7	-	CASSSRDSPSLYEQYF	TGTGCCAGCAGCAGCAGGGACAGTCCTTCTTTGTACGAGCAGTACTTC
-	TRBV5-4	TRBJ1-3	once	CASSLGGRGRDTIYF	TGTGCCAGCAGCTTGGGAGGCAGGGGAAGGGACACCATATATTTT
TRBD1	TRBV12-5	TRBJ2-2	-	CASGLYQGATDTGELFF	TGTGCTAGTGGTTTGTACCAGGGGGCAACGGACACCGGGGAGCTGTTTTTT
-	TRBV9	TRBJ2-3	-	CASSVPGGGVDDTQYF	TGTGCCAGCAGCGTACCCGGTGGCGGGGTCGACGATACGCAGTATTTT
-	TRBV5-4	TRBJ1-6	once	CASSLGGQSVSPLHF	TGTGCCAGCAGCTTGGGAGGACAGAGCGTCTCACCCCTCCACTTT
-	TRBV6-1	TRBJ1-6	-	CASSAGFLSSPLHF	TGTGCCAGCAGTGCAGGGTTTCTGAGTTCACCCCTCCACTTT
TRBD1	TRBV5-1	TRBJ2-7	-	CASSQQGTHYEQYF	TGCGCCAGCAGCCAACAGGGGACCCACTACGAGCAGTACTTC
TRBD2	TRBV7-8	TRBJ2-1	-	CASSPRLAGGYNEQFF	TGTGCCAGCAGCCCCCGCCTAGCGGGGGGGTACAATGAGCAGTTCTTC
-	TRBV11-2	TRBJ2-5	-	CASSSGPFRETQYF	TGTGCCAGCAGCTCAGGACCGTTCAGGGAGACCCAGTACTTC
-	TRBV10-1	TRBJ2-2	once	CASSGLGLGRGELFF	TGCGCCAGCAGCGGACTGGGACTGGGCCGAGGGGAGCTGTTTTTT
TRBD1	TRBV6-5	TRBJ1-4	-	CASSSVGTGGEKLFF	TGTGCCAGCTCCTCAGTCGGGACAGGGGGAGAAAAACTGTTTTTT
-	TRBV27	TRBJ1-5	-	CASGRTATQPQHF	TGTGCCAGCGGGAGGACAGCAACTCAGCCCCAGCATTTT
TRBD1	TRBV19	TRBJ1-4	-	CASSLRQGATNEKLFF	TGTGCCAGTAGTCTTCGACAGGGGGCCACTAATGAAAAACTGTTTTTT
-	TRBV9	TRBJ2-3	-	CASSVGSSTDTQYF	TGTGCCAGCAGCGTAGGAAGTAGCACAGATACGCAGTATTTT
-	TRBV6-5	TRBJ1-5	-	CASGLRNQPQHF	TGTGCCAGCGGGCTGAGGAATCAGCCCCAGCATTTT
TRBD1	TRBV19	TRBJ1-6	-	CASSSPGTGGRNSPLHF	TGTGCCAGTAGTTCCCCCGGGACAGGGGGAAGAAATTCACCCCTCCACTTT
-	TRBV2	TRBJ1-5	-	CASSEKGWDQPQHF	TGTGCCAGCAGTGAGAAGGGGTGGGATCAGCCCCAGCATTTT
-	TRBV6-6	TRBJ1-5	-	CASSYPGGTSNQPQHF	TGTGCCAGCAGTTACCCGGGGGGTACTAGCAATCAGCCCCAGCATTTT
-	TRBV7-9	TRBJ2-3	-	CASSLEGSTDTQYF	TGTGCCAGCAGCTTGGAGGGTAGCACAGATACGCAGTATTTT
-	TRBV5-1	TRBJ2-5	once	CASSPAGTGRETQYF	TGCGCCAGCAGCCCGGCCGGGACTGGCAGAGAGACCCAGTACTTC
-	TRBV4-1	TRBJ1-5	-	CASSQGGDRNNQPQHF	TGCGCCAGCAGCCAAGGGGGAGACAGGAACAATCAGCCCCAGCATTTT
-	TRBV28	TRBJ2-7	-	CASSSPPGGQSRYQYF	TGTGCCAGCTCTTCTCCCCCCGGAGGACAGTCTCGATACCAGTACTTC
TRBD2	TRBV11-3	TRBJ2-3	-	CASSSGGASDTQYF	TGTGCCAGCAGTAGCGGGGGGGCCTCAGATACGCAGTATTTT
-	TRBV11-2	TRBJ1-1	-	CASSLGYRANTEAFF	TGTGCCAGCAGCTTGGGTTACAGGGCGAACACTGAAGCTTTCTTT
-	TRBV5-1	TRBJ1-1	-	CASSARDLFTGAFF	TGCGCCAGCAGCGCCCGGGACCTTTTCACGGGAGCTTTCTTT
-	TRBV10-3	TRBJ2-7	-	CAISESSRVKYEQYF	TGTGCCATCAGTGAGTCGAGCAGGGTAAAGTACGAGCAGTACTTC
-	TRBV5-1	TRBJ1-2	-	CASSPGQTYGYTF	TGCGCCAGCAGCCCCGGACAGACCTATGGCTACACCTTC
TRBD1	TRBV19	TRBJ2-3	-	CASSNRGRRDTQYF	TGTGCCAGTAGTAACAGGGGGCGACGAGATACGCAGTATTTT
TRBD1	TRBV6-6	TRBJ2-7	-	CASSWPGQLSYEQYF	TGTGCCAGCAGCTGGCCGGGACAGTTATCCTACGAGCAGTACTTC
-	TRBV7-9	TRBJ2-1	few	CASSLAPGGRDNEQFF	TGTGCCAGCAGCTTAGCGCCCGGGGGGCGGGACAATGAGCAGTTCTTC
-	TRBV5-5	TRBJ1-1	-	CASAPQVSGTEAFF	TGTGCCAGCGCCCCACAGGTTTCGGGAACTGAAGCTTTCTTT
-	TRBV11-3	TRBJ2-7	-	CASSPAWGDEQYF	TGTGCCAGCAGCCCCGCCTGGGGCGACGAGCAGTACTTC
-	TRBV6-5	TRBJ1-5	-	CASSYMGGQPQHF	TGTGCCAGCAGTTATATGGGTGGTCAGCCCCAGCATTTT
-	TRBV5-5	TRBJ1-2	-	CASSLAGRPRNYGYTF	TGTGCCAGCAGCTTGGCCGGGCGTCCCAGGAACTATGGCTACACCTTC
-	TRBV18	TRBJ1-1	-	CASSPRTYLGTEAFF	TGTGCCAGCTCACCGCGGACATATCTCGGCACTGAAGCTTTCTTT
-	TRBV18	TRBJ2-7	-	CASSPLSGPTYEQYF	TGTGCCAGCTCACCCCTGTCAGGACCTACCTACGAGCAGTACTTC
TRBD1	TRBV30	TRBJ2-6	-	CAWSSKGTGVRSGANVLTF	TGTGCCTGGAGTTCCAAGGGGACAGGGGTTCGCTCTGGGGCCAACGTCCTGACTTTC
TRBD2	TRBV7-9	TRBJ2-1	-	CASSKLAGGRLSYNEQFF	TGTGCCAGCAGCAAACTAGCGGGGGGGCGTTTGTCCTACAATGAGCAGTTCTTC
-	TRBV20-1	TRBJ2-5	-	CSARRETQYF	TGCAGTGCTAGACGGGAGACCCAGTACTTC
-	TRBV2	TRBJ1-5	once	CASRSRQVGLNQPQHF	TGTGCCAGCAGAAGTCGACAAGTCGGGCTCAATCAGCCCCAGCATTTT